This TCR beta chain was sequenced in a study of T cells in localized non-small cell lung cancer. Remarks on this clone: The antigen is unknown.

Sequencing used immunoSEQ multiplex PCR; TCRdb keeps in-frame clones, though not all of them. The table lists about 79,000 clones, 88% of them singletons. Overall study results and limits: A median of roughly 50 of the top 100 tumor clones appeared in adjacent lung, which was paired and uninvolved. Sequencing covered just one tumor region, so heterogeneity cannot be ruled out.

This CDR3 spans 13 amino acids. Germline assignment: CDR1 MNHNS and CDR2 SASEGT. V gave up 1 base and J gave up 3 bases, with 3 bases separating them. The source is a woman aged 40-69 years with stage I squamous cell lung carcinoma. Here the sequenced sample was peripheral blood, taken before any cancer treatment. The chain uses TRBV6-1 and TRBJ2-2; no definite D call. The DNA for the CDR3 is TGTGCCAGCAGTGAAGGGGACACCGGGGAGCTGTTTTTT. This codes for CASSEGDTGELFF.